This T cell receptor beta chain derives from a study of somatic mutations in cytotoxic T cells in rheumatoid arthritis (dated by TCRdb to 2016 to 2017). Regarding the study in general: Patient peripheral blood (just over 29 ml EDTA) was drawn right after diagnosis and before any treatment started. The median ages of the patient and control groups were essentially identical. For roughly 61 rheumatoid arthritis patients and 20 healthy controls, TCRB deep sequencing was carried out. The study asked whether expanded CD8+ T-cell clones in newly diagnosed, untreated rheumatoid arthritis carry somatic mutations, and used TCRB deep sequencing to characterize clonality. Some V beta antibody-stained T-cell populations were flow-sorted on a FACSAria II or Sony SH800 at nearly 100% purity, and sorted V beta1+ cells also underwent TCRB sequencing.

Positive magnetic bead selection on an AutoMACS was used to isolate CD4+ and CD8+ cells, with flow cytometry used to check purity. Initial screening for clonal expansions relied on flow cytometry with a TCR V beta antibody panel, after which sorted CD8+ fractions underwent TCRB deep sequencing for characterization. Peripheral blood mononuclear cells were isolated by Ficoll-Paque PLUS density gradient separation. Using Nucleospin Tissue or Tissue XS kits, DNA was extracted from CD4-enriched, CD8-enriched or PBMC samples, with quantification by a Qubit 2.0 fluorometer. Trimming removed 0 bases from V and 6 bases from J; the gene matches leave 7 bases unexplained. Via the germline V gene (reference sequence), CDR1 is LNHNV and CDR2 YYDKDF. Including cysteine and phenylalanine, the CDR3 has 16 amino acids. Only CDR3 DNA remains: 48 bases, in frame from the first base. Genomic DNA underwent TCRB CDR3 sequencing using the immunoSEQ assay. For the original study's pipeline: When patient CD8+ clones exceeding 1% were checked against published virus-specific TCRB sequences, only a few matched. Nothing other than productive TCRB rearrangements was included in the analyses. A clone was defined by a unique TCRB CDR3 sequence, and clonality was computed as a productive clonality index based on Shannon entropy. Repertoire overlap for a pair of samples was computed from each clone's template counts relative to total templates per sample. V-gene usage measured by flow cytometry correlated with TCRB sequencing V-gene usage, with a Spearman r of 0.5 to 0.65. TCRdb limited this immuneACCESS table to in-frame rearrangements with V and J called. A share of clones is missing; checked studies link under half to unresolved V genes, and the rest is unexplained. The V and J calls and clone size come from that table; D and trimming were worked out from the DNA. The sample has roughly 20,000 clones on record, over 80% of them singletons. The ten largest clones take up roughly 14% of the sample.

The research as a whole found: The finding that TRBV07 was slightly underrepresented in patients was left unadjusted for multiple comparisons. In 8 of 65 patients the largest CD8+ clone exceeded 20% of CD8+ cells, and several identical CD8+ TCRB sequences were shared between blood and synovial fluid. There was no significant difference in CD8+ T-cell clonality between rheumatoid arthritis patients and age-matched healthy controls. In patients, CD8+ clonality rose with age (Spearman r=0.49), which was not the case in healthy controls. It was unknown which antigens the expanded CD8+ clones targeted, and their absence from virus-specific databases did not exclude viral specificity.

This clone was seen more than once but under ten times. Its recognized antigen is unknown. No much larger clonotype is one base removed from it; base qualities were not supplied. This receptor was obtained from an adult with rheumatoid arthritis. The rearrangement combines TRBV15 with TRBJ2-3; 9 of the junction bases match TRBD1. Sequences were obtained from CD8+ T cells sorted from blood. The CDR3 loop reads CATSRDRGTGRDTQYF. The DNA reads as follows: TGTGCCACCAGCAGAGATCGGGGGACAGGGCGGGATACGCAGTATTTT.